These 15 T cell receptor beta chains were sequenced from one sample in a study of T cell responses to AZD1222 COVID-19 vaccine. Profiled with immunoSEQ multiplex PCR; TCRdb holds only in-frame clones, not every one. Of around 160,000 clones in the sample, 82% were seen once. Material: peripheral blood, obtained on day 0 of MenACWY control vaccination. These receptors all stem from an adult in good health.

In its sample, this clone was seen a few times. This chain uses TRBV19 with TRBJ2-7; 8 positions match TRBD1. Trimming took 9 bases from V and 6 from J; bases not matched to a gene: 4. The CDR3 consists of 11 residues. Germline assignment: CDR1 LNHDA and CDR2 SQIVND (reference sequence). The CDR3 nucleotides are TGTGCCAGCGGACAGGGTGGCGAGCAGTACGTC. Residues: CASGQGGEQYV.

The V gene is TRBV6-6, the J gene TRBJ2-2; TRBD2 aligns across 8 bases. V gave up 0 bases and J gave up 7 bases; unmatched junction bases: 7. The CDR3 covers 16 residues. Per germline, CDR1 MNHNY and CDR2 SVGAGI (reference sequence). CDR3 nucleotides: TGTGCCAGCAGTTACTCGCGGGGTAGCGGGGTCGGGGAGCTGTTTTTT. It codes for CASSYSRGSGVGELFF.

The V and J genes are TRBV6-6 and TRBJ1-5; TRBD1 aligns across 9 bases. This CDR3 contains 15 residues. CDR1 is MNHNY and CDR2 is SVGAGI in the germline V gene (reference sequence). The V gene end was trimmed by 6 bases and the J gene end by 6 bases; junction bases not matched to a gene: 9. CDR3 sequence reads: CASRGRDRAGQPQHF. The CDR3 DNA reads as TGTGCCAGCAGAGGCCGGGACAGGGCAGGTCAGCCCCAGCATTTT.

V is TRBV12-3 or TRBV12-4 and J is TRBJ1-2, with D uncertain. Trimming pared 3 bases from V and 12 bases from J, leaving 17 bases between. The CDR3 consists of 13 residues. This CDR3 reads CASSFLSPPANTF. In DNA form, the CDR3 reads TGTGCCAGCAGTTTTCTTTCCCCCCCAGCGAACACCTTC.

The rearrangement uses TRBV5-1 and TRBJ1-6, with TRBD1 as a possible D gene (5 bases). Germline CDR1 reads SGHRS; CDR2 reads YFSETQ. The CDR3 contains 16 residues. The V end was cut by 4 bases, the J end by 0 bases, with 11 bases between. Here the CDR3 DNA reads TGCGCCAGCAGCGCTGCAGGGTTCTCCTATAATTCACCCCTCCACTTT. It specifies CASSAAGFSYNSPLHF.

This clone was counted a few times. The chain couples TRBV6-5 to TRBJ2-2; D not certain. The V gene's germline CDR1 is MNHEY and CDR2 SVGAGI. The CDR3 sequence is 12 residues long. Deletions cut 1 base from V and 6 bases from J, with 3 bases between. CDR3 sequence (DNA): TGTGCCAGCAGTTACTTTGCCGGGGAGCTGTTTTTT. It encodes CASSYFAGELFF.

On this clone: A read error may account for a junction end that differs from germline. The chain couples TRBV6-6 to TRBJ2-1, with D perhaps matching TRBD2 (6 bases). Germline CDR1 and CDR2: MNHNY and SVGAGI (reference sequence). This CDR3 has 14 amino acids. The CDR3 DNA is TGTGCCAGCAGTTACCAAGGGGCTAGCGCTCAGGGTATCTTC. Residues: CASSYQGASAQGIF.

This sequence joins TRBV5-1 and TRBJ2-7, with TRBD1 as a possible D gene (6 bases). Trimming left V 0 bases short and J 3 bases short, with 13 bases between. Germline CDR1 is SGHRS and CDR2 is YFSETQ. The CDR3 has 15 amino acids. CDR3 coding DNA: TGCGCCAGCAGCTTGGATCAGGCACAGGGCTACGAGCAGTACTTC. Protein product: CASSLDQAQGYEQYF.

This clone was counted once. The V and J genes are TRBV9 and TRBJ2-1, with D perhaps matching TRBD2 (6 bases). The V end was cut by 3 bases, the J end by 9 bases, with 19 bases between. CDR1 is SGDLS and CDR2 is YYNGEE in the germline V gene. The CDR3 covers 15 residues. CDR3 in DNA: TGTGCCAGCAGCGCAACCGGAGGCGGGGTATCTGAGCAGTTCTTC. This translates into CASSATGGGVSEQFF.

This clone is categorized as medium-sized. The rearrangement uses TRBV5-1 and TRBJ1-1, with TRBD1 matching over 7 bases. The length of the CDR3 is 14 residues. The trim removed 1 base at V and 7 bases at J, leaving 7 bases unmatched. The V gene's germline CDR1 is SGHRS and CDR2 YFSETQ. The DNA for the CDR3 is TGCGCCAGCAGCTTGACAGGGGAGGTTAATGAAGCTTTCTTT. Its protein product is CASSLTGEVNEAFF.

V is TRBV13 and J is TRBJ2-2; D gene uncertain. The CDR3 contains 13 residues. Germline-derived CDR1 and CDR2 are PRHDT and FYEKMQ (reference sequence). Trimming removed 4 bases at V and 3 bases at J, with 6 bases between. CDR3 DNA sequence: TGTGCCAGCAGCTCGATCTACACCGGGGAGCTGTTTTTT. Its protein product is CASSSIYTGELFF.

The rearrangement joins TRBV10-3 to TRBJ2-7; 8 bases match TRBD1. CDR1 is ENHRY and CDR2 is SYGVKD in the germline V gene. The ends lost 10 bases at V and 2 bases at J; junction bases unmatched: 13. This CDR3 region has 15 residues. This CDR3 is CATRAGQGQAYEQYV. The CDR3 DNA reads TGTGCCACCCGAGCCGGGCAGGGACAGGCCTACGAGCAGTACGTC.

The chain joins TRBV10-3 to TRBJ2-1; the D is unclear. The ends were cut back, 0 bases at V and 8 bases at J, with 5 bases in the middle. CDR1 ENHRY and CDR2 SYGVKD come from the germline V gene. The CDR3 totals 12 residues. CDR3 amino acids: CAISESNYEQFF. CDR3 DNA: TGTGCCATCAGTGAGTCGAATTATGAGCAGTTCTTC.

This chain links TRBV4-1 with TRBJ1-5; possibly TRBD1 for D (5 bases). CDR3 length equals 18 residues. With 0 bases removed from V and 0 bases from J, the gap between germline ends came to 15 bases. CDR1 and CDR2 from the germline V gene are MGHRA and YSYEKL. In DNA form, the CDR3 reads TGCGCCAGCAGCCAAGACCTGGGGACGGCTTATAGCAATCAGCCCCAGCATTTT. This gives the protein CASSQDLGTAYSNQPQHF.

The chain uses TRBV6-5 and TRBJ2-2; the match to TRBD2 covers 8 bases. Germline assignment: CDR1 MNHEY and CDR2 SVGAGI. This CDR3 has 16 residues. Unmatched junction bases numbered 8, after V lost 1 base and J lost 7 bases. The CDR3: CASSYYRGGRIGELFF. Written as DNA, the CDR3 is TGTGCCAGCAGTTACTATCGGGGGGGGAGGATCGGGGAGCTGTTTTTT.